The 3 T cell receptor beta chains listed next were all sequenced from one sample in a study of T cell responses to AZD1222 COVID-19 vaccine. Method: immunoSEQ multiplex PCR; TCRdb's copy keeps in-frame clones and lacks some. The table shows around 58,000 clones, with about 88% occurring only once. The material was peripheral blood, obtained on day 0 of AZD1222 vaccination. Receptors were obtained from an adult in good health.

The chain employs TRBV9 and TRBJ2-3; the D gene is possibly TRBD2 (5 bases). The CDR3 is made up of 15 amino acids. Trimming left V 1 base short and J 0 bases short, with 9 bases between. Germline V gene data show CDR1 as SGDLS and CDR2 as YYNGEE. CDR3 sequence: CASSVRAESTDTQYF. The CDR3 DNA reads TGTGCCAGCAGCGTACGAGCGGAGAGCACAGATACGCAGTATTTT. Full variable domain (remainder filled in from reference TRBV9 and TRBJ2-3): DSGVTQTPKHLITATGQRVTLRCSPRSGDLSVYWYQQSLDQGLQFLIQYYNGEERAKGNILERFSAQQFPDLHSELNLSSLELGDSALYFCASSVRAESTDTQYFGPGTRLTVL.

The rearrangement links TRBV3-1 (or the pseudogene TRBV3-2) to TRBJ1-1, with D perhaps TRBD1 (6 bases). CDR3 length: 14 residues. Germline V CDR1 and CDR2: LGHDT, YNNKEL (reference sequence). The V end lost 1 base, the J end lost 7 bases, and 13 bases lay between the germline ends. As DNA, the CDR3 is TGTGCCAGCAGCCAAGTGGGGGCGCATGGTGAAGCTTTCTTT. Residues: CASSQVGAHGEAFF.

The chain couples TRBV24-1 to TRBJ1-2; D is unclear. Germline lookup yields CDR1 KGHDR and CDR2 SFDVKD. The CDR3 consists of 11 residues. V lost 3 bases, J lost 4 bases, and 2 bases lay in between. CDR3 DNA sequence: TGTGCCACCAGTGATACCTATGGCTACACCTTC. Translated: CATSDTYGYTF.